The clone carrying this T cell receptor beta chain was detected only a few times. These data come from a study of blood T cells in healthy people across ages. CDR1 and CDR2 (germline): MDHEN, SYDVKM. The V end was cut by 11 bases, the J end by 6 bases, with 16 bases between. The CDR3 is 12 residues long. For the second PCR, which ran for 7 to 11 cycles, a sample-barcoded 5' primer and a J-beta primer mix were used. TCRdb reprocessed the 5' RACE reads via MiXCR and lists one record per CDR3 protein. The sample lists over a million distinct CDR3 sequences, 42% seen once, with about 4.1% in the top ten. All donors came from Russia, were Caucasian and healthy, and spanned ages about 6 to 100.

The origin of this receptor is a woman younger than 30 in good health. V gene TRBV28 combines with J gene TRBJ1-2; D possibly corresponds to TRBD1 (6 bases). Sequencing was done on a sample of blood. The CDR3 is CAVPGVTNGYTF. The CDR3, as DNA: TGTGCCGTACCAGGGGTAACGAATGGCTACACCTTC.